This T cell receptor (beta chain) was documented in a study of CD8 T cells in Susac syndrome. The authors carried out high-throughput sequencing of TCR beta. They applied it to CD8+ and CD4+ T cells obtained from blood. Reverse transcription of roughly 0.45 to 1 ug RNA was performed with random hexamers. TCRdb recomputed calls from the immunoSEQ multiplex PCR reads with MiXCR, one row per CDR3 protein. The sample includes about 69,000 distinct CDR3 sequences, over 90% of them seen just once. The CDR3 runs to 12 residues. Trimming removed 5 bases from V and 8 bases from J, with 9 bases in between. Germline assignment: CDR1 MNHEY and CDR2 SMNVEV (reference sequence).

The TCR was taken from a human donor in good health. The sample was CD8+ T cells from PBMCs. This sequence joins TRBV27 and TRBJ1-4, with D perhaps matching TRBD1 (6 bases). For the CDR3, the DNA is TGTGCCAGCAGTGCAGGGGACGAAAAACTGTTTTTT. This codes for CASSAGDEKLFF. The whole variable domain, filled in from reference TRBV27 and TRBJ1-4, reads EAQVTQNPRYLITVTGKKLTVTCSQNMNHEYMSWYRQDPGLGLRQIYYSMNVEVTDKGDVPEGYKVSRKEKRNFPLILESPSPNQTSLYFCASSAGDEKLFFGSGTQLSVL.